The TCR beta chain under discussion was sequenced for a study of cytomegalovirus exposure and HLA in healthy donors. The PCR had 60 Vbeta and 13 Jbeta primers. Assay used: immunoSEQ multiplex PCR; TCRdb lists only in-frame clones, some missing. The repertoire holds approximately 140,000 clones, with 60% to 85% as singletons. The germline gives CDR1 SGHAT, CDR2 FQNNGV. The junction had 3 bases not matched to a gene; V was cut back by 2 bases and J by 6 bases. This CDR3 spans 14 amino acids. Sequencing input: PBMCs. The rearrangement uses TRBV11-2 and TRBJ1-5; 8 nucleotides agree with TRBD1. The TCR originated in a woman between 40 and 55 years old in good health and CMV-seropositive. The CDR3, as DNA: TGTGCCAGCAGCTTACAGGGGGCGACTCAGCCCCAGCATTTT. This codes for CASSLQGATQPQHF. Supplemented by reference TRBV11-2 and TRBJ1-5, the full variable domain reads EAGVAQSPRYKIIEKRQSVAFWCNPISGHATLYWYQQILGQGPKLLIQFQNNGVVDDSQLPKDRFSAERLKGVDSTLKIQPAKLEDSAVYLCASSLQGATQPQHFGDGTRLSIL.